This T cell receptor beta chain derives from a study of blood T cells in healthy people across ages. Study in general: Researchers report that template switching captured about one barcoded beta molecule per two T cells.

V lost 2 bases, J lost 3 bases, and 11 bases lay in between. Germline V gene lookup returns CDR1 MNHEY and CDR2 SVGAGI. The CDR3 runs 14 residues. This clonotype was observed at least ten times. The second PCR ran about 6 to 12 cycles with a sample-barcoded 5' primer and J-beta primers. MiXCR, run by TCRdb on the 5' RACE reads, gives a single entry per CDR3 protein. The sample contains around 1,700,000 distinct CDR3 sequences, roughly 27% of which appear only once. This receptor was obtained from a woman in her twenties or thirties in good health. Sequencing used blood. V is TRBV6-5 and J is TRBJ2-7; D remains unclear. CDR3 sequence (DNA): TGTGCCAGCAGTTACGATCAGCGAAGCTACGAGCAGTACTTC. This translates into CASSYDQRSYEQYF.